The entry below gives a single T cell receptor beta chain sequence along with its context. V lost 7 bases, J lost 6 bases, and 8 bases stayed unmatched. Germline loops: CDR1 SNHLY, CDR2 FYNNEI. CDR3 size: 14 residues. The data derive from a study of technical replicates of blood from several donors. Assay: immunoSEQ multiplex PCR; the TCRdb copy retains only in-frame clones and omits some. Here the sample spans roughly 80,000 clones, around 94% being singletons. V is TRBV2 and J is TRBJ2-7, with 11 positions matching TRBD2. Specimen: T cells isolated from PBMCs. The clonotype comes from a human donor in good health. CDR3 residues: CASTPSGRTGEQYF. DNA for the CDR3: TGTGCCAGCACACCTAGCGGGAGGACGGGCGAGCAGTACTTC.